This T cell receptor beta chain came from a study of response to subunit inactivated influenza vaccine. The sample holds a few counts of this clonotype. V lost 3 bases and J lost 6; bases outside the gene matches: 0. CDR3 length: 12 amino acids. Germline V gene lookup returns CDR1 SQVTM and CDR2 ANQGSEA. One entry per CDR3 protein, called by TCRdb with MiXCR from the RT-PCR reads. The sample yields 650,000 to 800,000 distinct CDR3 sequences, over 11% seen once. This receptor was taken from a man aged 45-65 years who received an inactivated influenza vaccine. Here the sequenced sample was PBMCs from blood, taken less than 15 days before vaccination. This chain uses TRBV29-1 with TRBJ2-2, with 8 bases identical to TRBD2. Here the CDR3 DNA reads TGCAGCGTTGACGGGGGGGCCGGGGAGCTGTTTTTT. Amino acid sequence: CSVDGGAGELFF.